The rows below give T cell receptor beta chains drawn from one sample of a study of OX40 agonist ivuxolimab in advanced cancers. Sequencing used immunoSEQ multiplex PCR; TCRdb keeps in-frame clones, though not all of them. The repertoire includes approximately 58,000 clones, approximately 78% of them detected once, and 0.7% to 0.8% sits in the top ten. This material consisted of CD4+ or CD8+ T cells sorted from blood, taken in a trial of the OX40 agonist ivuxolimab. The source is an adult with an advanced solid tumor such as melanoma, head and neck, liver or kidney cancer. Both conserved end residues are part of each CDR3. D genes are given only for firm matches. Clone size is shown for a subset of rows, as once, few, many or a class of expanded clone.

TRBJ2-7	TRBV7-9	.	.	TGTGCCAGCACCGGGGTCACGACCTACGAGCAGTACTTC	CASTGVTTYEQYF
TRBJ1-2	TRBV19	.	.	TGTGCCAGTATCCCCAGGGAAATCGGCTACACCTTC	CASIPREIGYTF
TRBJ2-7	TRBV9	.	.	TGTGCCAGCAGCGGGGACGGAAGCTCCTACGAGCAGTACTTC	CASSGDGSSYEQYF
TRBJ2-5	TRBV19	.	.	TGTGCCAGTAGTATAGATTCTGCCCGTGAAGAGACCCAGTACTTC	CASSIDSAREETQYF
TRBJ1-4	TRBV9	.	.	TGTGCCAGCAGCGTAGCCAGCTTGTTCCCAACTAATGAAAAACTGTTTTTT	CASSVASLFPTNEKLFF
TRBJ1-6	TRBV4-2	few	.	TGTGCCAGCAGCCAAGATCCATCCGAACAGCAGCCCCACTTT	CASSQDPSEQQPHF
TRBJ2-7	TRBV7-2	few	.	TGTGCCAGCAGCTTAGTAGCGTACGAGCAGTACTTC	CASSLVAYEQYF
TRBJ2-7	TRBV29-1	.	.	TGCAGCGTTCGATTCTTACAGGGACCCCGAGACAAAATCTCCTACGAGCAGTACTTC	CSVRFLQGPRDKISYEQYF
TRBJ2-5	TRBV6-1	.	.	TGTGCCAGCAGCGAGGGCGGCAGACAAGAGACCCAGTACTTC	CASSEGGRQETQYF
TRBJ2-1	TRBV5-1	.	TRBD2	TGCGCCAGCAGCTTGGGGACTAGGCTCAATGAGCAGTTCTTC	CASSLGTRLNEQFF
TRBJ1-2	TRBV2	few	.	TGTGCCAGCAGTGAAGGCAGTAACTATGGCTACACCTTC	CASSEGSNYGYTF
TRBJ2-7	TRBV5-1	.	.	TGCGCCAGCAGCTACCTCTCGACAGGTTCGAGCGAGCAGTACTTC	CASSYLSTGSSEQYF
TRBJ2-5	TRBV18	.	.	TGTGCCAGCTCACCAAGACAGAGTACTACCCAAGAGACCCAGTACTTC	CASSPRQSTTQETQYF
TRBJ1-5	TRBV6-5	once	TRBD1	TGTGCCAGCAGCCTGAGGACAGGGTCCAATCAGCCCCAGCATTTT	CASSLRTGSNQPQHF
TRBJ1-3	TRBV5-4	.	.	TGTGCCAGCAGCTTGCCAGGGGAGGCTGGAAACACCATATATTTT	CASSLPGEAGNTIYF
TRBJ1-2	TRBV28	.	.	TGTGCCAGCAGTTTATCTGGGGGAGGGTTTGGCTACACCTTC	CASSLSGGGFGYTF
TRBJ2-4	TRBV2	few	.	TGTGCCAGCAGCTATCCAGGGGTGGGGGCCAAAAACATTCAGTACTTC	CASSYPGVGAKNIQYF
TRBJ1-1	TRBV9	few	TRBD1	TGTGCCAGCAGCGTCGTCCCGGGACAGGGACTAGCTTTCTTT	CASSVVPGQGLAFF
TRBJ2-5	TRBV6-1	.	TRBD2	TGTGCCAGCAGTGACAGGGGACTAGCGGGAGAGACCCAGTACTTC	CASSDRGLAGETQYF
TRBJ2-1	TRBV7-7	.	.	TGTGCCAGCAGCTCGGGCTCCTACAATGAGCAGTTCTTC	CASSSGSYNEQFF
TRBJ2-7	TRBV29-1	.	TRBD2	TGCAGCGTTGAAGATAGCGGGTACGAGCAGTACTTC	CSVEDSGYEQYF
TRBJ2-5	TRBV11-2	.	.	TGTGCCAGCAGCTTTTACCCAACGGGGTCTGAGACCCAGTACTTC	CASSFYPTGSETQYF
TRBJ1-4	TRBV5-1	.	.	TGCGCCAGCAGCTCCGGGACTTTAGGGAATGAAAAACTGTTTTTT	CASSSGTLGNEKLFF
TRBJ2-1	TRBV10-3	medium-sized	TRBD2	TGTGCCACCTCAGCGGGGGGGCTCAATGAGCAGTTCTTC	CATSAGGLNEQFF
TRBJ1-6	TRBV11-3	few	TRBD1	TGTGCCAGCAGCAGGACAGGGAATAGTTCACCCCTCCACTTT	CASSRTGNSSPLHF
TRBJ2-7	TRBV6-5	.	.	TGTGCCAGCAGAAACAGCAACAAGCAGTACTTC	CASRNSNKQYF
TRBJ1-4	TRBV6-6	.	TRBD1	TGTGCCAGCAGTTATTCGGACAGGGGGCACGAAAAACTGTTTTTT	CASSYSDRGHEKLFF
TRBJ1-1	TRBV11-2	.	.	TGTGCCAGCAGCTTATTTAGTGGGGTGAACACTGAAGCTTTCTTT	CASSLFSGVNTEAFF
TRBJ1-1	TRBV7-7	.	.	TGTGCCAGCAGTCAGGGCCTGGGCACTGAAGCTTTCTTT	CASSQGLGTEAFF
TRBJ1-5	TRBV9	.	TRBD1	TGTGCCAGCAGCCCCGGGGACAGCATCAATCAGCCCCAGCATTTT	CASSPGDSINQPQHF
TRBJ1-1	TRBV19	.	.	TGTGCCAGTAGTATCCCCGGGACCCAACAGGAGAACACTGAAGCTTTCTTT	CASSIPGTQQENTEAFF
TRBJ2-2	TRBV5-1	.	TRBD1	TGCGCCAGCAGTAATAGACAGGGGAACACCGGGGAGCTGTTTTTT	CASSNRQGNTGELFF
TRBJ2-1	TRBV5-1	.	TRBD2	TGCGCCAGCAGCTTGAGGCCTAGCGGGGGGTCTGAGCAGTTCTTC	CASSLRPSGGSEQFF
TRBJ2-7	TRBV7-2	.	.	TGTGCCAGCAGCTTGGGCCAGGGGACCTACGAGCAGTACTTC	CASSLGQGTYEQYF
TRBJ2-3	TRBV2	.	TRBD2	TGTGCCAGCAGCAGACTAGCGGGGTCCACAGATACGCAGTATTTT	CASSRLAGSTDTQYF
TRBJ2-5	TRBV4-1	.	.	TGCGCCAGCAGCCAAGCTAGGATCTTCGCGACCCAGTACTTC	CASSQARIFATQYF
TRBJ2-3	TRBV10-2	few	.	TGCGCCAGCAGTGAGTTTGCGGGGAGCACAGATACGCAGTATTTT	CASSEFAGSTDTQYF
TRBJ2-7	TRBV6-1	few	TRBD1	TGTGCCAGCAGTAATACAGGGGGTGGCTACGAGCAGTACTTC	CASSNTGGGYEQYF
TRBJ2-3	TRBV5-4	.	TRBD2	TGTGCCAGCAGCTCCGGGGGGGCGACAGATACGCAGTATTTT	CASSSGGATDTQYF
TRBJ2-7	TRBV10-3	.	.	TGTGCCATCAGTGAAACGAGACATTCCGGCTACGAGCAGTACTTC	CAISETRHSGYEQYF
TRBJ2-1	TRBV11-2	.	.	TGTGCCAGCACGCGAAGTAGCGGCCCCTACAATGAGCAGTTCTTC	CASTRSSGPYNEQFF
TRBJ2-3	TRBV19	.	.	TGTGCCAGTAGTACCGGCGGGACACAAGGCACAGATACGCAGTATTTT	CASSTGGTQGTDTQYF
TRBJ1-3	TRBV2	.	.	TGTGCCAGCAGTGGTCAGGGAGGTGGAAACACCATATATTTT	CASSGQGGGNTIYF
TRBJ2-5	TRBV5-4	.	.	TGTGCCAGCAGTCGGGGGAGGTCCGGGGAGACCCAGTACTTC	CASSRGRSGETQYF
TRBJ2-1	TRBV9	.	TRBD1	TGTGCCAGCAGCGTACGGGGACAGGACAATGAGCAGTTCTTC	CASSVRGQDNEQFF